This is a list of T cell receptor beta chains from one sample in a study of cytomegalovirus exposure and HLA in healthy donors. TCRdb's copy holds only in-frame clones and misses some; the assay was immunoSEQ multiplex PCR. Among 130,000 to 150,000 clones listed, roughly 80% were seen once. The sample comprised PBMCs. All receptors come from a woman in her 50s in good health and CMV-seronegative. Each CDR3 is given with its conserved first and last residue. Each record gives: J gene, clone size, D gene, V gene, CDR3 protein, CDR3 DNA. D genes are given only for firm matches. Not all rows give a size; the values are once, few, many and, for expanded clones, a class.

TRBJ2-7 | . | TRBD2 | TRBV10-2 | CASTSAGGSYEQYF | TGCGCCAGCACCTCAGCGGGGGGCTCCTACGAGCAGTACTTC
TRBJ1-5 | . | TRBD1 | TRBV30 | CAWSAGTGIQPQHF | TGTGCCTGGAGTGCCGGGACAGGGATTCAGCCCCAGCATTTT
TRBJ2-6 | . | . | TRBV18 | CASSPTTGTSRVLTF | TGTGCCAGCTCACCAACCACCGGGACATCTCGCGTCCTGACTTTC
TRBJ1-5 | . | . | TRBV25-1 | CASSEWSRIERSNQPQHF | TGTGCCAGCAGTGAATGGTCGAGAATTGAACGTAGCAATCAGCCCCAGCATTTT
TRBJ1-5 | few | . | TRBV19 | CASQIFSGQPQHF | TGTGCCAGTCAAATTTTCAGTGGTCAGCCCCAGCATTTT
TRBJ2-7 | . | . | TRBV7-9 | CASSHGRQVGEQYF | TGTGCCAGCAGCCATGGGAGGCAGGTAGGCGAGCAGTACTTC
TRBJ2-5 | . | . | TRBV29-1 | CSGSRGTSVETQYF | TGCAGCGGGTCGAGGGGGACAAGCGTAGAGACCCAGTACTTC
TRBJ2-3 | . | . | TRBV6-6 | CASSPTGNPDTQYF | TGTGCCAGCAGTCCGACAGGCAACCCAGATACGCAGTATTTT
TRBJ2-7 | . | TRBD1 | TRBV2 | CASSETGGTYEQYF | TGTGCCAGCAGTGAAACAGGGGGCACTTACGAGCAGTACTTC
TRBJ1-4 | . | . | TRBV30 | CAWGAGEVGKLFF | TGTGCCTGGGGGGCAGGGGAAGTGGGAAAACTGTTTTTT
TRBJ2-1 | . | . | TRBV5-1 | CASSPAGFYNEQFF | TGCGCCAGCAGCCCGGCAGGGTTCTACAATGAGCAGTTCTTC
TRBJ2-1 | . | . | TRBV5-1 | CASKQYNEQFF | TGCGCCAGCAAACAGTACAATGAGCAGTTCTTC
TRBJ1-1 | . | . | TRBV5-1 | CASSFGQLNTEAFF | TGCGCCAGCAGCTTTGGACAGTTGAACACTGAAGCTTTCTTT
TRBJ1-4 | . | . | TRBV10-2 | CASSVAGIANEKLFF | TGCGCCAGCAGTGTTGCGGGGATAGCTAATGAAAAACTGTTTTTT
TRBJ1-5 | . | TRBD1 | TRBV28 | CASSLPGGASNQPQHF | TGTGCCAGCAGTTTACCAGGGGGAGCGAGCAATCAGCCCCAGCATTTT
TRBJ2-3 | few | TRBD1 | TRBV19 | CASSILGQGSDTQYF | TGTGCCAGTAGTATTCTGGGACAGGGCTCAGATACGCAGTATTTT
TRBJ2-1 | . | TRBD2 | TRBV5-4 | CASSFGLAAHNEQFF | TGTGCCAGCAGCTTTGGACTAGCGGCCCACAATGAGCAGTTCTTC
TRBJ2-7 | . | . | TRBV2 | CASARDSYEQYF | TGTGCCAGCGCCCGGGACTCGTACGAGCAGTACTTC
TRBJ2-7 | . | TRBD1 | TRBV15 | CATSLNQGTAGYEQYF | TGTGCCACCAGCTTAAACCAAGGGACAGCAGGCTACGAGCAGTACTTC
TRBJ2-6 | . | . | TRBV27 | CASSSSSGANVLTF | TGTGCCAGCAGTTCCTCCTCTGGGGCCAACGTCCTGACTTTC
TRBJ1-2 | once | TRBD1 | TRBV5-1 | CASSYITGTDNYGYTF | TGCGCCAGCAGCTACATTACCGGGACAGACAACTATGGCTACACCTTC
TRBJ1-5 | . | TRBD1 | TRBV5-4 | CASSASGGRNQPQHF | TGTGCCAGCAGCGCATCAGGGGGGAGGAATCAGCCCCAGCATTTT
TRBJ2-3 | . | TRBD2 | TRBV19 | CASSMQARSTSGAADTQYF | TGTGCCAGTAGTATGCAAGCTCGGTCGACTAGCGGGGCTGCAGATACGCAGTATTTT
TRBJ1-3 | . | . | TRBV28 | CASSSPNTIYF | TGTGCCAGCAGTTCTCCGAACACCATATATTTT
TRBJ1-5 | . | . | TRBV2 | CASNYGGDNQPQHF | TGTGCCAGCAATTACGGGGGGGACAATCAGCCCCAGCATTTT
TRBJ2-3 | . | . | TRBV5-1 | CASSPTGGVGLDTQYF | TGCGCCAGCAGCCCCACCGGCGGGGTCGGTTTAGATACGCAGTATTTT
TRBJ2-3 | . | TRBD2 | TRBV4-1 | CASSQVQRGANTDTQYF | TGCGCCAGCAGCCAAGTCCAGCGGGGGGCAAACACAGATACGCAGTATTTT
TRBJ2-3 | few | . | TRBV11-2 | CASSLDEPSTDTQYF | TGTGCCAGCAGCTTAGATGAGCCTAGCACAGATACGCAGTATTTT
TRBJ2-5 | . | TRBD1 | TRBV6-6 | CASSYSTGGETQYF | TGTGCCAGCAGTTACTCCACAGGGGGGGAGACCCAGTACTTC
TRBJ2-7 | . | TRBD1 | TRBV10-3 | CAISDRTGQGEQYF | TGTGCCATCAGTGACCGGACAGGGCAGGGAGAGCAGTACTTC
TRBJ2-6 | . | . | TRBV2 | CASTEGVAGANVLTF | TGTGCCAGCACCGAGGGGGTAGCCGGGGCCAACGTCCTGACTTTC
TRBJ1-1 | . | . | TRBV28 | CASSRTDRLNTEAFF | TGTGCCAGCAGCCGTACTGACAGGCTGAACACTGAAGCTTTCTTT
TRBJ1-1 | . | . | TRBV10-3 | CAMSPTGTEAFF | TGTGCCATGTCCCCAACGGGCACTGAAGCTTTCTTT
TRBJ2-5 | . | . | TRBV6-1 | CASSVVGGSQETQYF | TGTGCCAGCAGTGTTGTGGGGGGATCTCAAGAGACCCAGTACTTC
TRBJ1-2 | . | . | TRBV4-3 | CASSQDLLQDGGYTF | TGCGCCAGCAGCCAAGATCTGCTACAGGACGGCGGCTACACCTTC
TRBJ2-2 | . | . | TRBV4-1 | CASSQDSRKTGELFF | TGCGCCAGCAGCCAAGACAGCAGGAAAACCGGGGAGCTGTTTTTT
TRBJ1-2 | . | . | TRBV19 | CASSYRDLTF | TGTGCCAGTAGTTACAGGGACCTCACCTTC
TRBJ1-1 | . | TRBD1 | TRBV5-1 | CASSLGEGADTEAFF | TGCGCCAGCAGCTTGGGAGAGGGGGCCGACACTGAAGCTTTCTTT
TRBJ1-5 | . | . | TRBV6-6 | CASTLTRGQPQHF | TGTGCCAGCACCCTAACGAGAGGTCAGCCCCAGCATTTT
TRBJ2-7 | . | . | TRBV6-1 | CASSVTGRAYEQYF | TGTGCCAGCAGTGTTACAGGGCGAGCCTACGAGCAGTACTTC
TRBJ1-5 | few | . | TRBV5-5 | CASSPKGFEPQHF | TGTGCCAGCAGCCCCAAGGGGTTCGAGCCCCAGCATTTT
TRBJ2-3 | . | . | TRBV6-5 | CASSLGALFTDTQYF | TGTGCCAGCAGCCTTGGGGCCCTGTTCACAGATACGCAGTATTTT
TRBJ2-2 | . | . | TRBV19 | CASTPSGVGELFF | TGTGCCAGTACCCCCTCAGGGGTCGGGGAGCTGTTTTTT
TRBJ2-1 | once | TRBD2 | TRBV27 | CASSLIAGPTYNEQFF | TGTGCCAGCAGTCTCATAGCGGGGCCGACCTACAATGAGCAGTTCTTC
TRBJ1-6 | . | . | TRBV6-5 | CASSQVAAGSPLHF | TGTGCCAGCAGCCAGGTCGCTGCCGGTTCACCCCTCCACTTT
TRBJ1-2 | . | . | TRBV7-2 | CASSPAGRNYGYTF | TGTGCCAGCAGCCCCGCGGGGCGGAACTATGGCTACACCTTC
TRBJ2-7 | . | . | TRBV6-5 | CASSYLRAEQYF | TGTGCCAGCAGTTACCTGAGGGCCGAGCAGTACTTC
TRBJ1-1 | . | . | TRBV5-4 | CASSLALGAGTEAFF | TGTGCCAGCAGCTTGGCCTTGGGGGCTGGGACTGAAGCTTTCTTT
TRBJ1-3 | . | . | TRBV10-3 | CAIGAQGTGNTIYF | TGTGCCATCGGGGCTCAGGGTACTGGAAACACCATATATTTT
TRBJ2-5 | . | . | TRBV7-9 | CASSSRQETQYF | TGTGCCAGCAGCTCACGGCAAGAGACCCAGTACTTC
TRBJ1-1 | . | TRBD1 | TRBV7-9 | CASIRGGQTIGNTEAFF | TGTGCCAGCATCAGAGGGGGACAGACCATAGGGAACACTGAAGCTTTCTTT